In its sample, the clone carrying this T cell receptor beta chain was seen once. Its antigen is not identified. This CDR3 comprises 13 residues. Germline CDR1 is KGHSH and CDR2 is LQKENI. V was clipped by 4 bases and J by 6 bases, with 10 bases between them. RNA totalling about 0.45 to 1 ug underwent reverse transcription with random hexamers. The TCR beta CDR3 was amplified by immunoSEQ multiplex PCR across 54 Vbeta, 13 Jbeta. TCRdb recomputed calls from the immunoSEQ multiplex PCR reads with MiXCR, one row per CDR3 protein. Of some 160,000 distinct CDR3 sequences in the sample, 94% were seen once. This specimen belongs to a study of CD8 T cells in Susac syndrome. Study-wide points: The CD4+ T cell repertoire of patients with Susac syndrome showed no detectable clonal expansion.

The gene calls are TRBV18 and TRBJ2-1; the D gene is possibly TRBD2 (6 bases). The source of this sequence is a human donor with Susac syndrome. Sequenced sample: CD4+ T cells from PBMCs. The DNA for the CDR3 is TGTGCCAGCTCACTAACTAGCTTCAATGAGCAGTTCTTC. This translates into CASSLTSFNEQFF.